A single sample gave rise to the 9 T cell receptor beta chains below, sequenced in a study of OX40 agonist ivuxolimab in advanced cancers. The library was obtained by the immunoSEQ multiplex PCR assay. TCRdb carries this immuneACCESS record with in-frame sequences only. Its versions omit some clonotypes, under half of them owing to an unresolved V gene in the studies checked, with the rest unexplained. The sample yields 70,000 or so clones; about 86% were counted once. The ten largest make up about 2.2% of the sample. Sequencing used CD4+ or CD8+ T cells sorted from blood, obtained in a trial of the OX40 agonist ivuxolimab. Every receptor here comes from an adult with an advanced solid tumor such as melanoma, head and neck, liver or kidney cancer.

V usage is TRBV4-1 and J usage is TRBJ2-1; the match to TRBD2 covers 13 bases. Germline V lookup: CDR1 MGHRA, CDR2 YSYEKL. The ends lost 0 bases at V and 5 bases at J; junction bases unmatched: 1. The CDR3 extends over 16 amino acids. CDR3 DNA: TGCGCCAGCAGCCAAGATGGACTAGCGGGGGACAATGAGCAGTTCTTC. This sequence encodes CASSQDGLAGDNEQFF.

This rearrangement joins TRBV2 to TRBJ2-1, with 7 bases matching TRBD2. The germline gives CDR1 SNHLY, CDR2 FYNNEI. The CDR3 runs 14 residues. The junction had 7 bases not matched to a gene; V was cut back by 8 bases and J by 3 bases. The CDR3 sequence is CASPTGEGYNEQFF. The CDR3 DNA is TGTGCCAGCCCCACCGGGGAGGGCTACAATGAGCAGTTCTTC.

The gene calls are TRBV4-2 and TRBJ2-3; 9 bases align to TRBD2. The CDR3 loop spans 16 amino acids. The V gene's germline CDR1 is LGHNA and CDR2 YNFKEQ. V shed 0 bases, J shed 2 bases, and the junction held 3 bases outside the gene matches. CDR3 sequence: CASSQEASGVTDTQYF. CDR3 nucleotide sequence: TGTGCCAGCAGCCAAGAAGCTAGCGGGGTCACAGATACGCAGTATTTT.

J is TRBJ2-7 and V is TRBV29-1; a possible D gene is TRBD2 (5 bases). Trimming cost V 4 bases and J 6 bases, with 13 bases left between them. CDR1 is SQVTM, CDR2 ANQGSEA, per germline. The CDR3 covers 12 residues. The CDR3 loop reads CSVVGGRGEQYF. The CDR3 DNA reads TGCAGCGTTGTTGGCGGTCGGGGCGAGCAGTACTTC.

The genes are TRBV5-6 and TRBJ2-1, with D perhaps matching TRBD2 (6 bases). The germline V and J ends were trimmed by 3 bases and 4 bases, with 11 bases remaining between them. Germline CDR1 reads SGHDT; CDR2 reads YYEEEE. The CDR3 is 14 amino acids. CDR3 residues: CASSSVAVYNEQFF. DNA for the CDR3: TGTGCCAGCAGCTCAGTAGCGGTGTACAATGAGCAGTTCTTC.

This clone is a singleton in its sample. The chain links TRBV7-9 to TRBJ2-4; TRBD1 matches at 10 bases. Trimming cost V 3 bases and J 9 bases; bases outside gene matches: 8. CDR1 is SEHNR, CDR2 FQNEAQ, per germline (reference sequence). The CDR3 is 15 residues long. The CDR3 region has the DNA TGTGCCAGCAGCTTGACAGGGGGCCAGGTGGCCATTCAGTACTTC. Translation: CASSLTGGQVAIQYF.

The CDR3 region has the DNA TGTGCCAGCCTTAGGGGAAGGGCGGGAAACACCATATATTTT. Translated, it gives CASLRGRAGNTIYF. The V call is TRBV6-1, the J call TRBJ1-3, with D perhaps TRBD1 (5 bases). The ends were cut back, 8 bases at V and 4 bases at J, with 15 bases in the middle. This CDR3 has 14 residues. Germline V lookup: CDR1 MNHNS, CDR2 SASEGT.

This clone was observed once. V usage is TRBV18 and J usage is TRBJ2-5, with D tentatively TRBD1 or TRBD2 (5 bases each). CDR1 and CDR2 (germline): KGHSH, LQKENI. The CDR3 covers 16 residues. Trimming left V 0 bases short and J 7 bases short, with 18 bases between. The CDR3: CASSPPSTGRSGTQYF. CDR3 DNA: TGTGCCAGCTCACCACCGTCAACGGGGCGATCGGGGACCCAGTACTTC.

This sequence joins TRBV28 and TRBJ2-7, with TRBD2 matching 8 bases. Trimming cost V 2 bases and J 0 bases; bases outside gene matches: 9. The length of the CDR3 is 17 residues. Germline V gene sequence: CDR1 MDHEN, CDR2 SYDVKM. As DNA, the CDR3 is TGTGCCAGCAGTTTACCAGCGGGGGAGGACTTCTCCTACGAGCAGTACTTC. Amino acids: CASSLPAGEDFSYEQYF.